This entry features one TCR beta chain sequence. Only in-frame clones appear in the TCRdb table, and some are missing; sequencing was by immunoSEQ multiplex PCR. The data hold around 95,000 clones, with 85% observed a single time. The CDR3 is made up of 15 amino acids. The germline gives CDR1 SGHNT, CDR2 YENEEA. Trimming removed 1 base at V and 5 bases at J, with 13 bases between. The sample belongs to a study of control samples from healthy donors and cancer patients. The origin of this receptor is a man aged 25 to 40 in good health. The sequenced sample was blood. The chain carries TRBV11-3 and TRBJ2-3, with D possibly TRBD2 on 7 matching bases. The CDR3 bases are TGTGCCAGCAGCTTAGGAGGGGGGGCAGAAGATACGCAGTATTTT. It is translated as CASSLGGGAEDTQYF.